The 28 T cell receptor beta chains listed next were all sequenced from one sample in a study of breast tumors, draining lymph nodes, adjacent tissues. TCRdb re-analysed the multiplex PCR reads in MiXCR, keeping a single row per CDR3 protein. The sample includes about 200,000 distinct CDR3 sequences, less than 45% of them seen just once. Samples came from axillary lymph nodes draining the breast cancer. Sequencing input: axillary lymph node tissue. These TCRs come from a female donor with breast cancer. Some clones in this sample may be carry-over from other donors' samples.

V gene TRBV11-2 combines with J gene TRBJ2-1; possibly TRBD2 for D (6 bases). V lost 8 bases and J 8 bases, leaving 16 bases between the germline ends. Germline V lookup: CDR1 SGHAT, CDR2 FQNNGV. The CDR3 runs 13 residues. This CDR3 is CASRDWNFYEQFF. The CDR3 nucleotides are TGTGCCAGCCGGGACTGGAACTTCTATGAGCAGTTCTTC.

The chain links TRBV2 to TRBJ2-5; TRBD1 aligns across 10 bases. V lost 8 bases, J lost 5 bases, and 8 bases stayed unmatched. Germline assignment: CDR1 SNHLY and CDR2 FYNNEI. The CDR3 has 14 amino acids. CDR3 bases: TGTGCCAGCTCTGGGGGACAGGGGATGGAGACCCAGTACTTC. As protein: CASSGGQGMETQYF.

This clonotype came up many times. The chain employs TRBV19 and TRBJ2-1; D assignment may be TRBD1 or TRBD2 (5 bases each). V lost 3 bases to trimming and J lost 2 bases, with 11 bases between them. The CDR3 has 15 residues. Germline V gene data show CDR1 as LNHDA and CDR2 as SQIVND (reference sequence). This chain's CDR3 is CASSIGGVTYNEQFF. In DNA form, the CDR3 reads TGTGCCAGTAGTATTGGGGGAGTGACCTACAATGAGCAGTTCTTC.

This clonotype was detected many times. This chain joins TRBV29-1 and TRBJ2-5; TRBD1 is a possible D gene (7 bases). Germline values: CDR1 SQVTM, CDR2 ANQGSEA. With 4 bases removed from V and 5 bases from J, the gap between germline ends came to 14 bases. The CDR3 length is 13 residues. In DNA form, the CDR3 reads TGCAGCGTTGGAGGAGGGGGCGGGGAGACCCAGTACTTC. It is translated as CSVGGGGGETQYF.

This clonotype occurred a few times. The chain carries TRBV5-4 and TRBJ2-2; D ambiguous. Germline V gives CDR1 SGHNT, CDR2 YYREEE (reference sequence). Trimming pared 0 bases from V and 1 base from J, leaving 13 bases between. This CDR3 is built from 17 residues. DNA of the CDR3: TGTGCCAGCAGCTTGGTAGATGGTGTCGGGAACACCGGGGAGCTGTTTTTT. Translation: CASSLVDGVGNTGELFF.

This clonotype was counted many times. The gene calls are TRBV20-1 and TRBJ2-7, with 7 bases lining up with TRBD2. Trimming at V came to 1 base and at J to 4 bases, leaving 7 bases not matched to a gene. CDR1 is DFQATT and CDR2 is SNEGSKA in the germline V gene (reference sequence). CDR3 length: 14 residues. The CDR3 coding sequence is TGCAGTGCTAGAGCGGCGGGAGTTTTTTACGAGCAGTACTTC. The encoded protein is CSARAAGVFYEQYF.

The count of this clonotype is one. The chain is built from TRBV20-1 and TRBJ2-1, with D perhaps TRBD2 (6 bases). The V gene lost 0 bases and the J gene lost 1 base, with 13 bases spanning the gap. Per germline, CDR1 DFQATT and CDR2 SNEGSKA (reference sequence). The CDR3 runs to 16 residues. As DNA, the CDR3 is TGCAGTGCTAGAGATCTCGGGCGGGGTTCCTACAATGAGCAGTTCTTC. This codes for CSARDLGRGSYNEQFF.

This clonotype came up a few times. The rearrangement links TRBV3-1 to TRBJ2-7; perhaps TRBD1 as D (6 bases). The CDR3 spans 14 residues. V lost 0 bases, J lost 2 bases, and 8 bases lay in between. Looked up from germline, CDR1 is LGHDT and CDR2 is YNNKEL (reference sequence). In nucleotides, the CDR3 is TGTGCCAGCAGCCAAGAAGGGGGAACCTACGAGCAGTACTTC. Its translation: CASSQEGGTYEQYF.

This clonotype was seen repeatedly, ten times or more. The CDR3 bases are TGTGCCAGCAGCCAGCAGAGGACTAGCGAGCAGTTCTTC. Its protein product is CASSQQRTSEQFF. The J gene is TRBJ2-1, the V gene TRBV14; 8 bases agree with TRBD2. Germline V lookup: CDR1 SGHDN, CDR2 FVKESK. Trimming took 3 bases from V and 10 from J; bases not matched to a gene: 5. The CDR3 length is 13 residues.

This clonotype appeared many times. The chain is built from TRBV5-5 and TRBJ1-2; 9 nucleotides agree with TRBD1. Trimming at V came to 4 bases and at J to 2 bases, leaving 6 bases not matched to a gene. The germline V gene has CDR1 SGHKS and CDR2 YYEKEE (reference sequence). The CDR3 is 15 residues long. The CDR3 nucleotides are TGTGCCAGCAGCACGGGACAGGGTGCCAACTATGGCTACACCTTC. It yields the protein CASSTGQGANYGYTF.

This clonotype was counted many times. This chain links TRBV20-1 with TRBJ1-5, with a tentative D call TRBD1 (5 bases). Germline-derived CDR1 and CDR2 are DFQATT and SNEGSKA (reference sequence). This CDR3 has 15 residues. V was shortened by 0 bases and J by 4 bases, with 13 bases between the two germline ends. The chain's CDR3 is CSARDRAGYNQPQHF. The CDR3 region has the DNA TGCAGTGCTAGAGATCGGGCAGGGTATAATCAGCCCCAGCATTTT.

This clonotype was seen ten or more times. The V call is TRBV20-1, the J call TRBJ1-4, with 8 nucleotides matching TRBD1. Losses at the gene ends were 6 bases for V and 6 bases for J; bases not matched to a gene: 9. CDR1 and CDR2 (germline): DFQATT, SNEGSKA (reference sequence). CDR3 size: 14 residues. The CDR3 reads CSAFDRGWDEKLFF. In DNA form, the CDR3 reads TGCAGTGCATTTGACAGGGGCTGGGATGAAAAACTGTTTTTT.

The J gene is TRBJ1-4, the V gene TRBV12-3 or TRBV12-4; D unresolved. Trimming stripped 6 bases from V and 1 base from J, with 18 bases between. The CDR3 has 17 residues. The CDR3 reads CASSSGLAGGTNEKLFF. The CDR3 bases are TGTGCCAGCAGCTCCGGACTAGCGGGAGGAACTAATGAAAAACTGTTTTTT.

This clonotype was counted only a few times. The chain has TRBV28 and TRBJ1-2, with 8 bases fitting TRBD1. CDR1 and CDR2 (germline): MDHEN, SYDVKM. The CDR3 extends over 15 amino acids. V shed 7 bases, J shed 8 bases, and the junction held 15 bases outside the gene matches. The CDR3 DNA sequence: TGTGCCAGCACCCGGCTCCAACAGGGGGTATCCGGCTACACCTTC. This translates into CASTRLQQGVSGYTF.

This clonotype was observed many times. This chain links TRBV5-1 with TRBJ2-2; 13 bases agree with TRBD2. CDR3 length: 20 residues. V dropped 2 bases and J dropped 5; count of bases not matched to a gene: 15. Germline values: CDR1 SGHRS, CDR2 YFSETQ. The CDR3 loop reads CASSFTSGRAGRTTTGELFF. CDR3 nucleotides: TGCGCCAGCAGCTTCACTAGCGGGAGGGCCGGGAGGACTACTACCGGGGAGCTGTTTTTT.

A few counts support this clonotype. A much larger clone lies one base from this, so it may be a read error. V is TRBV20-1 and J is TRBJ2-7; D not certain. CDR1 and CDR2 from the germline V gene are DFQATT and SNEGSKA (reference sequence). Between the trimmed V and J ends, which lost 6 bases and 2 bases, there was a span of 20 bases. This CDR3 spans 15 amino acids. The CDR3 DNA reads TGCAGTGCCAGAAAAATTACCGTCGCACCCTACGAGCAGTACTTC. This codes for CSARKITVAPYEQYF.

In the case of this clonotype: A read error may explain this, as a much larger clone is one base away. The chain uses TRBV10-3 and TRBJ2-5; D is tentatively TRBD1 or TRBD2 (5 bases each). The germline V gene has CDR1 ENHRY and CDR2 SYGVKD. The CDR3 spans 13 residues. Here the CDR3 DNA reads TGTGCCATCAGTGAGGCGTCGATAGGGACCCAGTGCTTC. This encodes CAISEASIGTQCF.

This chain joins TRBV10-3 and TRBJ2-5; D is possibly TRBD2 (6 bases). Germline V lookup: CDR1 ENHRY, CDR2 SYGVKD. Trimming removed 10 bases from V and 1 base from J, with 28 bases in between. This CDR3 is built from 18 residues. This CDR3 reads CASTPHGGNSPLQETQYF. CDR3 sequence (DNA): TGTGCCAGCACTCCCCACGGGGGAAATTCACCCCTCCAAGAGACCCAGTACTTC.

This clonotype came up a few times. The CDR3: CASSSQGGKTEAFF. CDR3 DNA: TGTGCCAGCAGTTCGCAGGGGGGCAAAACTGAAGCTTTCTTT. This sequence joins TRBV2 and TRBJ1-1; 7 bases map to TRBD1. V lost 5 bases, J lost 5 bases, and 8 bases stayed unmatched. The CDR3 spans 14 residues. The germline gives CDR1 SNHLY, CDR2 FYNNEI.

This clonotype was detected many times. The chain uses TRBV10-3 and TRBJ2-5; D is uncertain. This CDR3 region has 16 residues. V dropped 6 bases and J dropped 1 base, with 18 bases sitting between them. The germline V gene has CDR1 ENHRY and CDR2 SYGVKD. In nucleotides, the CDR3 is TGTGCCATCAGCTCCACCCGTGCCGGGTCCCAAGAGACCCAGTACTTC. It specifies CAISSTRAGSQETQYF.

The CDR3 sequence is CASSERDRHEQYF. The CDR3 nucleotides read TGTGCCAGCAGTGAAAGGGACAGACACGAGCAGTACTTC. The chain has TRBV2 and TRBJ2-7; 7 nucleotides line up with TRBD1. Germline V gives CDR1 SNHLY, CDR2 FYNNEI. This CDR3 contains 13 residues. The V and J ends lost 2 bases and 5 bases, in that order; junction bases with no gene match: 3. Combining the CDR3 with reference TRBV2 and TRBJ2-7 gives the whole variable domain EPEVTQTPSHQVTQMGQEVILRCVPISNHLYFYWYRQILGQKVEFLVSFYNNEISEKSEIFDDQFSVERPDGSNFTLKIRSTKLEDSAMYFCASSERDRHEQYFGPGTRLTVT.

Many counts were recorded for this clonotype. The rearrangement uses TRBV6-5 and TRBJ1-4; D remains ambiguous. Trimming pared 7 bases from V and 0 bases from J, leaving 6 bases between. In germline, CDR1 is MNHEY, CDR2 SVGAGI. This CDR3 has 13 residues. The CDR3 protein is CASMESTNEKLFF. The CDR3 DNA follows: TGTGCCAGCATGGAGTCAACTAATGAAAAACTGTTTTTT.

The sample holds many counts of this clonotype. The chain couples TRBV20-1 to TRBJ1-3, with no clear D. Germline V CDR1 and CDR2: DFQATT, SNEGSKA (reference sequence). The CDR3 consists of 15 residues. The V end lost 0 bases, the J end lost 0 bases, and 9 bases lay between the germline ends. This CDR3 reads CSARDRLSSGNTIYF. CDR3 coding DNA: TGCAGTGCTAGAGATCGGTTAAGCTCTGGAAACACCATATATTTT.

The table lists this clonotype with many counts. The CDR3 reads CASSLTPPPNYGYTF. In DNA form, the CDR3 reads TGTGCCAGCAGCTTAACCCCTCCTCCTAACTATGGCTACACCTTC. The chain couples TRBV7-9 to TRBJ1-2; D remains ambiguous. CDR1 is SEHNR and CDR2 is FQNEAQ in the germline V gene (reference sequence). The length of the CDR3 is 15 residues. V was pared by 2 bases and J by 0 bases, with 10 bases between.

J is TRBJ1-5 and V is TRBV7-9; tentatively, D is TRBD1 (5 bases). CDR1 is SEHNR and CDR2 is FQNEAQ in the germline V gene (reference sequence). The CDR3 runs 16 residues. Trimming stripped 7 bases from V and 1 base from J, with 17 bases between. The CDR3 sequence is CASTPPRGESNQPQHF. CDR3 bases: TGTGCCAGCACCCCCCCCCGGGGGGAGAGCAATCAGCCCCAGCATTTT.

The chain's CDR3 is CASSDSNTSGSRLKCGNEQFF. DNA for the CDR3: TGTGCCAGCAGTGACTCGAACACTAGCGGGAGTCGCCTGAAATGTGGGAATGAGCAGTTCTTC. This chain links TRBV6-4 with TRBJ2-1, with 11 positions matching TRBD2. After removal of 0 bases from V and 7 bases from J, the junction contained 20 bases not matched to a gene. This CDR3 contains 21 residues. Germline CDR1 MRHNA, CDR2 SNTAGT.

The chain employs TRBV7-2 and TRBJ1-1, with 7 bases lining up with TRBD1. The trim removed 3 bases at V and 4 bases at J, leaving 8 bases unmatched. This CDR3 is 15 amino acids long. Germline assignment: CDR1 SGHTA and CDR2 FQGNSA. The CDR3 here is CASSFNRGSGTEAFF. The CDR3 region has the DNA TGTGCCAGCAGCTTCAACAGGGGCTCGGGCACTGAAGCTTTCTTT.

This clonotype has at least ten counts. The V and J genes are TRBV5-1 and TRBJ2-1, with TRBD2 as a possible D gene (6 bases). In germline, CDR1 is SGHRS, CDR2 YFSETQ. The CDR3 runs 14 residues. V was shortened by 4 bases and J by 7 bases, with 15 bases between the two germline ends. CDR3 protein: CASSLPGSGNEQFF. CDR3 nucleotide sequence: TGCGCCAGCAGCCTTCCCGGGAGTGGTAATGAGCAGTTCTTC.